This TCR beta chain was found in a study of shared clonotypes between healthy human individuals. The repertoire was sequenced with immunoSEQ multiplex PCR; TCRdb's copy has only in-frame clones and lacks some. This sample has a few million clones, with approximately 92% found just once. Germline CDR1 SGHRS, CDR2 YFSETQ. V was pared by 0 bases and J by 0 bases, with 16 bases between. This CDR3 comprises 19 residues. CD4+ cell separation produced CD45RA+ naive and CD45RA-negative memory subsets. Source material: naive CD4+ T cells sorted from blood. The subset is: CD45RA+ positively selected. The rearrangement joins TRBV5-1 to TRBJ2-6; the D gene is possibly TRBD1 (6 bases). This TCR came from a man aged 18 to 30 in good health. Here the CDR3 reads CASSLGRASGDSGANVLTF. The DNA for the CDR3 is TGCGCCAGCAGCTTGGGACGGGCCTCAGGGGACTCTGGGGCCAACGTCCTGACTTTC. Combining the CDR3 with reference TRBV5-1 and TRBJ2-6 gives the whole variable domain KAGVTQTPRYLIKTRGQQVTLSCSPISGHRSVSWYQQTPGQGLQFLFEYFSETQRNKGNFPGRFSGRQFSNSRSEMNVSTLELGDSALYLCASSLGRASGDSGANVLTFGAGSRLTVL.